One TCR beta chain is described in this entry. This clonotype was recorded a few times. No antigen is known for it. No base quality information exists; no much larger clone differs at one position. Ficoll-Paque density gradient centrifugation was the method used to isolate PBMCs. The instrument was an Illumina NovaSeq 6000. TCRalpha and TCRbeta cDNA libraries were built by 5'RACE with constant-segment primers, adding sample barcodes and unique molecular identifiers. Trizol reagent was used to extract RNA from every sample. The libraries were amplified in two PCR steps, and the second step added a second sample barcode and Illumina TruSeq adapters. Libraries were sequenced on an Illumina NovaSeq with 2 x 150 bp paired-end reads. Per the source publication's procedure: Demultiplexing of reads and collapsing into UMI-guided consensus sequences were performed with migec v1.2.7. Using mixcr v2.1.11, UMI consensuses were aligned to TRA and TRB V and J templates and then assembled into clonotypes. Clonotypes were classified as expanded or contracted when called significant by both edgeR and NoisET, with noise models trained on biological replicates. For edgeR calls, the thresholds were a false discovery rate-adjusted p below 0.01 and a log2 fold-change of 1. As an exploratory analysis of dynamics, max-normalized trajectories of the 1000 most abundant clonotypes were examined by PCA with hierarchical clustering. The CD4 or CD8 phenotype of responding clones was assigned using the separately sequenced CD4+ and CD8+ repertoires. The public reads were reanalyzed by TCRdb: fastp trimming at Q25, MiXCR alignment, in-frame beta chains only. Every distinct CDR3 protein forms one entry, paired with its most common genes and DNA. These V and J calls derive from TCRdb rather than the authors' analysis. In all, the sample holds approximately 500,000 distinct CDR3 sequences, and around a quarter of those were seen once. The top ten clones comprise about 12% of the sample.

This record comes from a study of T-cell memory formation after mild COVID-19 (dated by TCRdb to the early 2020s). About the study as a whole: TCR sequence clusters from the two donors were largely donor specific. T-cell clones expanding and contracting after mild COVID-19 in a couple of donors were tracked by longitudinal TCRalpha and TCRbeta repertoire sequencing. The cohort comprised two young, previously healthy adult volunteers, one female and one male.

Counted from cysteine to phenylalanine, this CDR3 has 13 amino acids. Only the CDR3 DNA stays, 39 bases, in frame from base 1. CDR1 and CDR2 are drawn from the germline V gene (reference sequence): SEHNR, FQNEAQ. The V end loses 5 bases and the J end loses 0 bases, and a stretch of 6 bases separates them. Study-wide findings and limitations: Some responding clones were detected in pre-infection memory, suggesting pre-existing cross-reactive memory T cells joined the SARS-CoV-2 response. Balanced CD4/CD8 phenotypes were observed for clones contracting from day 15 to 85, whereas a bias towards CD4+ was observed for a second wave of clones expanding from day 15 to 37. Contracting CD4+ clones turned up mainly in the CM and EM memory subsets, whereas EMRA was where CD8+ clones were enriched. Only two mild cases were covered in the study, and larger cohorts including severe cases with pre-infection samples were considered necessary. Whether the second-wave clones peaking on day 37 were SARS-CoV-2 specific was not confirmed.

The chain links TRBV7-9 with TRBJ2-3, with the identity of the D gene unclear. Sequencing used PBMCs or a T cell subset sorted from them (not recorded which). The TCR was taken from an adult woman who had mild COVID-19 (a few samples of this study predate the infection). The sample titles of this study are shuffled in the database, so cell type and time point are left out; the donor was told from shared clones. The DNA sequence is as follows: TGTGCCAGCAGCATTCCTAGCACAGATACGCAGTATTTT. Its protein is CASSIPSTDTQYF.